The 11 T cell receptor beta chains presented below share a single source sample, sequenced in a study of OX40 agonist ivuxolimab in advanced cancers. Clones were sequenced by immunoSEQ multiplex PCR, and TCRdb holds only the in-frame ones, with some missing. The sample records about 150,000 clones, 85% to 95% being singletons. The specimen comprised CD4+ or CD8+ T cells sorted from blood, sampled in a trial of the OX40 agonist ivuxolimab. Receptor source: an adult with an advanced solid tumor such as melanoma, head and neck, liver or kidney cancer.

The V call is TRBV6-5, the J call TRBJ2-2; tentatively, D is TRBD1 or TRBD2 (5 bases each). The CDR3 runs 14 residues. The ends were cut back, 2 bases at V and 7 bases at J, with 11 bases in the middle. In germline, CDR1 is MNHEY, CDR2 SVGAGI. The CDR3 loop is CASSYRQGVGELFF. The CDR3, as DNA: TGTGCCAGCAGTTACCGTCAGGGAGTCGGGGAGCTGTTTTTT.

CDR3 nucleotides: TGTGCCAGCAGTTACTCGGGCACTCTTCGCGAGCAGTACTTC. Encoded protein: CASSYSGTLREQYF. This sequence joins TRBV6-6 and TRBJ2-7; no firm D call. This CDR3 spans 14 amino acids. CDR1 and CDR2 (germline): MNHNY, SVGAGI (reference sequence). V was shortened by 0 bases and J by 6 bases, with 12 bases between the two germline ends.

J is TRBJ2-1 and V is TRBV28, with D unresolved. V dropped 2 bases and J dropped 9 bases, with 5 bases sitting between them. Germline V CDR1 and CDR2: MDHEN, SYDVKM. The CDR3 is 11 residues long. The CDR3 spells CASSLTGEQFF. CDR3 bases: TGTGCCAGCAGTTTAACGGGTGAGCAGTTCTTC.

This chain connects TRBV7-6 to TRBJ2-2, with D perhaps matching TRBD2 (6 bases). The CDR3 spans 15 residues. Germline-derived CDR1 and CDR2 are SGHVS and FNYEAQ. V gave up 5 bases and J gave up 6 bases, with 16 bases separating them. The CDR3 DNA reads TGTGCCAGCAGCCCGCGGGAAGGGTGGGCCGGGGAGCTGTTTTTT. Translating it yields CASSPREGWAGELFF.

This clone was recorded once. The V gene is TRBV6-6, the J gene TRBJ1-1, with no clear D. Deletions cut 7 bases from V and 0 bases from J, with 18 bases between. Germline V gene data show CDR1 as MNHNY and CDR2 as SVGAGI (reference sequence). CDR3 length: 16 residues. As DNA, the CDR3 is TGTGCCAGCACCCCCGGGTATGTGAGGATGAACACTGAAGCTTTCTTT. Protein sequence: CASTPGYVRMNTEAFF.

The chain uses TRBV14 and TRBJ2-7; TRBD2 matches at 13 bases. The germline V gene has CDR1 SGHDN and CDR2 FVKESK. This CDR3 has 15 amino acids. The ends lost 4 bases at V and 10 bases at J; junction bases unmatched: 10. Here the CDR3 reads CASSRDGLAGEEQYF. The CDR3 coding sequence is TGTGCCAGCAGCCGAGACGGACTAGCGGGAGAAGAACAGTACTTC.

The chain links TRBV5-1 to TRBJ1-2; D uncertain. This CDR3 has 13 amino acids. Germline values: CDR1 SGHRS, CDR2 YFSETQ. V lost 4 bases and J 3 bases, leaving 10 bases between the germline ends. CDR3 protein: CASSPGGHYGYTF. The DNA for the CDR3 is TGCGCCAGCAGCCCGGGCGGGCACTATGGCTACACCTTC.

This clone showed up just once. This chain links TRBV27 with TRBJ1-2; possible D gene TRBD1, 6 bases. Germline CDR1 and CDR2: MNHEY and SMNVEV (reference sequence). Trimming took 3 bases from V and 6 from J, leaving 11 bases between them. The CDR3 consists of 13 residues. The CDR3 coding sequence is TGTGCCAGCAGTTTGGGGGGCAGGGATGGCTACACCTTC. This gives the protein CASSLGGRDGYTF.

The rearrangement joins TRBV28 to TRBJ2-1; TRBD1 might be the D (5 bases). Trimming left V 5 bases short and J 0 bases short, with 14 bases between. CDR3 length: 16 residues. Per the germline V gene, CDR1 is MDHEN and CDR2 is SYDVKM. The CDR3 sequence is CASSPPGSSSYNEQFF. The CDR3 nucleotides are TGTGCCAGCAGTCCACCAGGGTCTAGCTCCTACAATGAGCAGTTCTTC.

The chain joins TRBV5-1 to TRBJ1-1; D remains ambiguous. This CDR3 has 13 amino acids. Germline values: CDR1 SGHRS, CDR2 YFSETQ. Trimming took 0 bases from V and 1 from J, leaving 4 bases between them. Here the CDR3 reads CASSLDRNTEAFF. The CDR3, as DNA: TGCGCCAGCAGCTTGGACAGGAACACTGAAGCTTTCTTT.

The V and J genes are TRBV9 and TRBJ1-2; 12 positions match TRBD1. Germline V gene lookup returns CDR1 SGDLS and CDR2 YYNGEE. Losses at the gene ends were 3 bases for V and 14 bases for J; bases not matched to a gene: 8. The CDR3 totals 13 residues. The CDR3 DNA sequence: TGTGCCAGCAGCGCCCGGGACAGGGGGCTCTGGACCTTC. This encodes CASSARDRGLWTF.